These T cell receptor beta chains were read from a single sample in a study of shared clonotypes between healthy human individuals. The repertoire was sequenced with immunoSEQ multiplex PCR; TCRdb's copy has only in-frame clones and lacks some. The table lists roughly 500,000 clones, 76% of them singletons, with approximately 13% in the top ten. The sample taken for sequencing was PBMCs. Receptor source: a woman between 40 and 55 years old in good health. Some clones in this sample may be carry-over from other donors' samples. Both conserved end residues are part of each CDR3.

TRBJ2-3	TRBV4-3	CASSQETSGRNTQYF
TRBJ2-7	TRBV10-2	CASSEGVYEQYF
TRBJ1-2	TRBV4-2	CASSQAGTPTNYGYTF
TRBJ2-2	TRBV9	CASSVVTGELFF
TRBJ2-1	TRBV28	CASSLTRGAYNEQFF
TRBJ2-3	TRBV11-2	CASSSSGGRTDTQYF
TRBJ2-1	TRBV7-2	CASSLNRQASSYNEQFF
TRBJ2-5	TRBV7-9	CASRPGGALSETQYF
.	TRBV7-9	CASSELAGGEQYF
TRBJ1-2	TRBV5-5	CASTPGTGGYGYTF
TRBJ1-5	TRBV28	CASQGVRNQPQHF
TRBJ2-5	TRBV28	CASRKSGQLTQYF
TRBJ1-2	TRBV29-1	CSVGQGGYTF